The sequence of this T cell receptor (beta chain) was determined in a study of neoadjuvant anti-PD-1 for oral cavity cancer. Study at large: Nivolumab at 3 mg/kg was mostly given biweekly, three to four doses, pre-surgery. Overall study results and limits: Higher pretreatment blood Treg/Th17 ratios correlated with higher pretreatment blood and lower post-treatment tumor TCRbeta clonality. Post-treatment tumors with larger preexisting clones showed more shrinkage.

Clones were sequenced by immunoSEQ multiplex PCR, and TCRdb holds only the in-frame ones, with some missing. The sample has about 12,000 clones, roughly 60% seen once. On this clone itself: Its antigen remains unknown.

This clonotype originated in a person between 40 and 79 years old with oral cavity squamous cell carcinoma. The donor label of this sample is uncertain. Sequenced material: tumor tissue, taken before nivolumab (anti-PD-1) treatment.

CDR3 in DNA: TGTGCCTGGGCAAGAGAGACTGAAGCTTTCTTT. Amino acid sequence: CAWARETEAFF. This chain links TRBV30 with TRBJ1-1, with no clear D. CDR3 length: 11 residues. V was cut by 5 bases and J by 5 bases, with 9 bases left in between. Germline V gene data show CDR1 as GTSNPN and CDR2 as SVGIG (reference sequence).